These 4 T cell receptor beta chains came from one sample sequenced in a study of a mutant IDH1 vaccine in newly diagnosed glioma. Only in-frame clones appear in the TCRdb table, and some are missing; sequencing was by immunoSEQ multiplex PCR. The table has some 50,000 clones, 65% seen once. Noted time point: week 47, end of study. Every vaccination contained 300 ug of the mutant IDH1 20-mer peptide and was paired with topical imiquimod. For these receptors, no antigen is known. Sequencing used peripheral blood mononuclear cells (PBMCs), obtained from a glioma patient whose treatment included an IDH1 peptide vaccine. These receptors originate from a man in his forties or fifties with glioma. Some clones in this sample may be carry-over from other donors' samples.

The gene calls are TRBV2 and TRBJ2-1, with 7 bases fitting TRBD1. Trimming took 6 bases from V and 9 from J; bases not matched to a gene: 8. The CDR3 sequence is 13 residues long. CDR1 SNHLY and CDR2 FYNNEI come from the germline V gene. CDR3 DNA sequence: TGTGCCAGCAGGGGACAGCTTTACGGTGAGCAGTTCTTC. The encoded protein is CASRGQLYGEQFF.

This clone is a singleton in its sample. This chain joins TRBV18 and TRBJ2-2, with 10 bases that match TRBD2. Trimming at V came to 4 bases and at J to 3 bases, leaving 11 bases not matched to a gene. CDR1 is KGHSH and CDR2 is LQKENI in the germline V gene. The CDR3 runs to 18 residues. The DNA for the CDR3 is TGTGCCAGCTCACGCTCCCACCTAGCGGGGGAATACACCGGGGAGCTGTTTTTT. Protein sequence: CASSRSHLAGEYTGELFF. The variable domain in full, with the rest retrieved from reference TRBV18 and TRBJ2-2, is NAGVMQNPRHLVRRRGQEARLRCSPMKGHSHVYWYRQLPEEGLKFMVYLQKENIIDESGMPKERFSAEFPKEGPSILRIQQVVRGDSAAYFCASSRSHLAGEYTGELFFGEGSRLTVL.

The genes are TRBV6-4 and TRBJ2-1; the match to TRBD2 covers 10 bases. J was trimmed by 9 bases and V by 2 bases; bases with no gene match: 4. The CDR3 covers 14 residues. Germline V gene lookup returns CDR1 MRHNA and CDR2 SNTAGT. This chain's CDR3 is CASSDRTSGSEQFF. CDR3 bases: TGTGCCAGCAGTGACCGGACTAGCGGAAGTGAGCAGTTCTTC.

This clone was found a few times. V gene TRBV29-1 combines with J gene TRBJ2-7; 7 bases are a match to TRBD1. Germline-derived CDR1 and CDR2 are SQVTM and ANQGSEA. This CDR3 is built from 11 residues. Germline trimming cut 4 bases from V and 6 bases from J; bases unmatched to any gene: 3. CDR3 nucleotides: TGCAGCGTTGGACAGGGAGTCGAGCAGTACTTC. Protein: CSVGQGVEQYF.